The 11 T cell receptor beta chains in this list originate from one sample, sequenced in a study of blood T cells in healthy people across ages. Primers used in a second PCR of roughly 7 to 11 cycles were a sample-barcoded 5' primer and a J-beta primer mix. One entry per CDR3 protein, called by TCRdb with MiXCR from the 5' RACE reads. In the table there are approximately 1,100,000 distinct CDR3 sequences, 40% to 55% of which are singletons. Sequencing was carried out using blood. Receptors originate from a woman in her sixties in good health.

The chain employs TRBV29-1 and TRBJ2-1, with D unresolved. This CDR3 comprises 13 residues. Germline V gene data show CDR1 as SQVTM and CDR2 as ANQGSEA. With 4 bases removed from V and 8 bases from J, the gap between germline ends came to 15 bases. As DNA, the CDR3 is TGCAGCGTTGGAGGAGTCATGGGTCATGAGCAGTTCTTC. Translated, it gives CSVGGVMGHEQFF.

This clonotype was counted a few times. This rearrangement joins TRBV15 to TRBJ2-5, with 9 nucleotides matching TRBD1. Germline assignment: CDR1 LNHNV and CDR2 YYDKDF (reference sequence). The CDR3 extends over 15 amino acids. V was pared by 4 bases and J by 5 bases, with 8 bases of the junction left unmatched. DNA for the CDR3: TGTGCCACCAGCAATTCACAGGGGGCTGGGGAGACCCAGTACTTC. Translating it yields CATSNSQGAGETQYF.

The chain has TRBV25-1 and TRBJ1-4; 12 positions agree with TRBD1. The CDR3 is 17 residues long. The V gene end was trimmed by 4 bases and the J gene end by 0 bases; junction bases not matched to a gene: 3. The germline V gene has CDR1 MGHDK and CDR2 SYGVNS. The CDR3 sequence is CASSAGQGATTNEKLFF. DNA for the CDR3: TGTGCCAGCAGTGCGGGACAGGGGGCCACAACTAATGAAAAACTGTTTTTT.

This rearrangement joins TRBV4-1 to TRBJ2-5; D is possibly TRBD1 (6 bases). Looked up from germline, CDR1 is MGHRA and CDR2 is YSYEKL. The CDR3 contains 16 residues. Between the trimmed V and J ends, which lost 2 bases and 11 bases, there was a span of 24 bases. The CDR3 spells CASSQSARALGGEQYF. The CDR3 DNA follows: TGCGCCAGCAGCCAATCGGCCCGGGCCCTAGGGGGTGAGCAGTACTTC.

This clonotype was seen once. CDR3 bases: TGCGCCAGCAGCCAAGATGCTCGAGTAACCCTCCACGAGCAGTACTTC. Amino acids: CASSQDARVTLHEQYF. The chain uses TRBV4-3 and TRBJ2-5; the D is unclear. The better agreement between TRBJ2-7 and the DNA end casts doubt on the J call. The germline CDR1 and CDR2 sequences are LGHNA and YSLEER. CDR3 length equals 16 residues.

This clonotype was seen a handful of times. The chain combines TRBV27 with TRBJ2-4, with TRBD1 identical over 12 bases. The assigned J gene may be wrong: the sequence end matches TRBJ2-7 better. From germline, CDR1 is MNHEY and CDR2 SMNVEV (reference sequence). The CDR3 covers 16 residues. The CDR3, as DNA: TGTGCCAGCAGTTTATTCCGGGACAGGGGGCTCTACGAGCAGTACTTC. Amino acid sequence: CASSLFRDRGLYEQYF.

The sample holds a few counts of this clonotype. CDR3 DNA: TGCGCCAGCAGCGTGAACATACTCTCTGAAGCTTTCTTT. It codes for CASSVNILSEAFF. The rearrangement links TRBV5-1 to TRBJ1-1; no definite D call. CDR1 and CDR2 from the germline V gene are SGHRS and YFSETQ. The CDR3 has 13 amino acids. V was clipped by 4 bases and J by 6 bases, with 13 bases between them. The entire variable domain, with the rest obtained from reference TRBV5-1 and TRBJ1-1, is as follows: KAGVTQTPRYLIKTRGQQVTLSCSPISGHRSVSWYQQTPGQGLQFLFEYFSETQRNKGNFPGRFSGRQFSNSRSEMNVSTLELGDSALYLCASSVNILSEAFFGQGTRLTVV.

V gene TRBV6-5 combines with J gene TRBJ2-3, with D possibly matching TRBD2 (6 bases). CDR1 MNHEY and CDR2 SVGAGI come from the germline V gene. The CDR3 length is 14 residues. Trimming cost V 6 bases and J 7 bases, with 17 bases left between them. The CDR3 spells CASRLGLQQNTQYF. CDR3 coding DNA: TGTGCCAGCAGGCTCGGACTACAACAGAATACGCAGTATTTT.

This chain connects TRBV29-1 to TRBJ1-1; weak D call: TRBD1 (6 bases). This CDR3 comprises 13 residues. Germline assignment: CDR1 SQVTM and CDR2 ANQGSEA. V was cut by 2 bases and J by 4 bases, with 11 bases left in between. CDR3 in DNA: TGCAGCGTTGAACCCAGGGGAGCCACTGAAGCTTTCTTT. Translation: CSVEPRGATEAFF. The variable domain in full, completed from reference TRBV29-1 and TRBJ1-1, reads SAVISQKPSRDICQRGTSLTIQCQVDSQVTMMFWYRQQPGQSLTLIATANQGSEATYESGFVIDKFPISRPNLTFSTLTVSNMSPEDSSIYLCSVEPRGATEAFFGQGTRLTVV.

The genes are TRBV6-5 and TRBJ2-5; TRBD2 matches at 15 bases. The germline V gene encodes CDR1 MNHEY and CDR2 SVGAGI. The V and J ends lost 7 bases and 13 bases, in that order; junction bases with no gene match: 7. This CDR3 spans 13 amino acids. The CDR3 here is CASTGGTSGRSYF. The CDR3 coding sequence is TGTGCCAGCACCGGCGGGACTAGCGGGAGGTCGTACTTC.

A few counts support this clonotype. This chain links TRBV5-1 with TRBJ2-5; D may match TRBD1 or TRBD2 (5 bases each). Germline CDR1 reads SGHRS; CDR2 reads YFSETQ. CDR3 size: 15 residues. Trimming took off 0 bases at V and 6 bases at J, with 15 bases between the two ends. The CDR3 sequence is CASSLAGTDGQTQYF. The CDR3 bases are TGCGCCAGCAGCTTGGCCGGGACCGACGGGCAGACCCAGTACTTC.